This entry lists 22 T cell receptor beta chains sequenced from one sample in a study of blood T cell repertoires in COVID-19. The data were produced by immunoSEQ multiplex PCR, yet TCRdb's version contains in-frame clones alone and is incomplete. The sample has 200,000 to 300,000 clones; 83% are singletons. The sequencing input was peripheral blood. These receptor sequences come from a human donor in a cohort sampled during active COVID-19.

The V and J genes are TRBV5-1 and TRBJ1-2; 9 bases are a match to TRBD1. CDR3 length equals 17 residues. Germline trimming cut 3 bases from V and 4 bases from J; bases unmatched to any gene: 13. Germline V lookup: CDR1 SGHRS, CDR2 YFSETQ. CDR3 in amino acids: CASSSGTGTLGFYGYTF. DNA of the CDR3: TGCGCCAGCAGCTCCGGGACAGGGACCCTTGGTTTCTATGGCTACACCTTC.

This clone was seen a single time. This CDR3 is also generated by other DNA sequences in the sample. The V and J genes are TRBV14 and TRBJ1-2; D not resolved. Trimming left V 2 bases short and J 5 bases short, with 9 bases between. Germline CDR1 is SGHDN and CDR2 is FVKESK. The CDR3 totals 13 residues. Written as DNA, the CDR3 is TGTGCCAGCAGCCAAAGTGACAAATATGGCTACACCTTC. Translated, it gives CASSQSDKYGYTF.

The chain combines TRBV6-2 or TRBV6-3 with TRBJ1-5; D is unclear. Germline values: CDR1 MNHEY, CDR2 SVGEGT. V shed 5 bases and J shed 6 bases, with 8 bases lying between them. This CDR3 has 12 amino acids. The CDR3 nucleotides are TGTGCCAGCAGTCGCGATGGTCAGCCCCAGCATTTT. Protein product: CASSRDGQPQHF.

The chain is built from TRBV24-1 and TRBJ2-1; 7 positions match TRBD1. Germline V gene data show CDR1 as KGHDR and CDR2 as SFDVKD. V was clipped by 5 bases and J by 4 bases; unmatched bases: 10. The CDR3 is 16 residues long. CDR3 nucleotides: TGTGCCACCAGTGGGAAGGAGACAGGGATTTACAATGAGCAGTTCTTC. Its protein is CATSGKETGIYNEQFF.

The chain couples TRBV9 to TRBJ2-7; tentatively, D is TRBD2 (5 bases). Deletions cut 2 bases from V and 0 bases from J, with 6 bases between. Per the germline V gene, CDR1 is SGDLS and CDR2 is YYNGEE. This CDR3 comprises 13 residues. Here the CDR3 DNA reads TGTGCCAGCAGCGTCGAGGGCTCCTACGAGCAGTACTTC. This gives the protein CASSVEGSYEQYF.

This chain joins TRBV29-1 and TRBJ2-5; 9 bases align to TRBD1. With 4 bases clipped from V and 4 bases from J, the junction kept 10 bases outside the gene matches. There are 15 residues in the CDR3. The germline V gene has CDR1 SQVTM and CDR2 ANQGSEA. CDR3 loop: CSVAPFMDRGETQYF. DNA for the CDR3: TGCAGCGTTGCCCCTTTTATGGACAGGGGAGAGACCCAGTACTTC.

The V gene is TRBV3-1 (or the pseudogene TRBV3-2), the J gene TRBJ1-2; 11 bases agree with TRBD1. The length of the CDR3 is 14 residues. V lost 8 bases to trimming and J lost 8 bases; unmatched junction nucleotides: 10. CDR1 is LGHDT, CDR2 YNNKEL, per germline (reference sequence). CDR3 residues: CASAPGQGATGYTF. CDR3 DNA sequence: TGTGCCAGCGCCCCAGGACAGGGGGCGACGGGCTACACCTTC.

The table lists this clone with a few counts. Other DNA variants within this sample encode the same CDR3. The V and J genes are TRBV5-1 and TRBJ2-1, with D possibly being TRBD2 (5 bases). CDR3 size: 16 residues. V was shortened by 0 bases and J by 0 bases, with 10 bases between the two germline ends. Germline V gene data show CDR1 as SGHRS and CDR2 as YFSETQ. The CDR3 coding sequence is TGCGCCAGCAGCTTGGGTCCGGGATCCTCCTACAATGAGCAGTTCTTC. Translation gives CASSLGPGSSYNEQFF.

The table lists this clone with a count of one. The chain carries TRBV5-4 and TRBJ2-5, with 10 bases aligning to TRBD2. The germline CDR1 and CDR2 sequences are SGHNT and YYREEE (reference sequence). The CDR3 is 15 residues long. Trimming at V came to 4 bases and at J to 5 bases, leaving 8 bases not matched to a gene. The CDR3 coding sequence is TGTGCCAGCAGCCTCGGACTAGCGGTCCGGGAGACCCAGTACTTC. Protein sequence: CASSLGLAVRETQYF.

The chain uses TRBV2 and TRBJ2-7; 7 positions match TRBD2. The V segment lost 7 bases and the J segment 3 bases; nucleotides outside the gene matches: 9. Germline V gives CDR1 SNHLY, CDR2 FYNNEI. CDR3 size: 14 residues. The CDR3 sequence: CASNKMRGSYEQYF. CDR3 in DNA: TGTGCCAGCAATAAAATGCGGGGGAGCTACGAGCAGTACTTC.

The rearrangement links TRBV11-2 to TRBJ1-1, with 11 nucleotides matching TRBD1. V trimming: 5 bases; J trimming: 5 bases; junction bases outside the gene matches: 7. Germline V gene data show CDR1 as SGHAT and CDR2 as FQNNGV. The CDR3 sequence is 15 residues long. The CDR3 is CASSPGQGALTEAFF. The CDR3 coding sequence is TGTGCCAGCAGCCCCGGACAGGGGGCGCTGACTGAAGCTTTCTTT.

This sequence joins TRBV19 and TRBJ1-2; D is uncertain. CDR3 size: 15 residues. CDR1 is LNHDA and CDR2 is SQIVND in the germline V gene (reference sequence). Trimming pared 7 bases from V and 2 bases from J, leaving 17 bases between. The CDR3 is CASTTAAGLNYGYTF. DNA of the CDR3: TGTGCCAGTACTACCGCTGCAGGTTTAAACTATGGCTACACCTTC. The whole variable domain, filled in from reference TRBV19 and TRBJ1-2, reads DGGITQSPKYLFRKEGQNVTLSCEQNLNHDAMYWYRQDPGQGLRLIYYSQIVNDFQKGDIAEGYSVSREKKESFPLTVTSAQKNPTAFYLCASTTAAGLNYGYTFGSGTRLTVV.

The count of this clone is one. This sample includes further DNA sequences coding for the same CDR3. This rearrangement joins TRBV19 to TRBJ1-6, with 8 bases matching TRBD1. CDR1 is LNHDA and CDR2 is SQIVND in the germline V gene (reference sequence). The CDR3 contains 14 residues. The trim removed 9 bases at V and 5 bases at J, leaving 6 bases unmatched. This CDR3 reads CASNDRGDNSPLHF. CDR3 sequence (DNA): TGTGCCAGCAACGACAGGGGAGATAATTCACCCCTCCACTTT.

This chain joins TRBV6-5 and TRBJ2-5, with D possibly being TRBD2 (7 bases). Germline loops: CDR1 MNHEY, CDR2 SVGAGI. V was cut by 2 bases and J by 5 bases, with 18 bases left in between. The CDR3 loop spans 16 amino acids. The CDR3 reads CASSYGAGEGEETQYF. The CDR3 region has the DNA TGTGCCAGCAGTTACGGGGCAGGGGAGGGTGAGGAGACCCAGTACTTC.

In its sample, this clone was seen a few times. This chain connects TRBV6-5 to TRBJ1-5, with D perhaps matching TRBD1 (5 bases). Trimming removed 0 bases from V and 9 bases from J, with 12 bases in between. The CDR3 has 14 residues. Per the germline V gene, CDR1 is MNHEY and CDR2 is SVGAGI. The CDR3 nucleotides read TGTGCCAGCAGTTACTCGAAGGGGATGGGGCCCCAGCATTTT. Translating gives CASSYSKGMGPQHF.

The chain recombines TRBV4-2 with TRBJ1-2; D call uncertain. Trimming pared 3 bases from V and 12 bases from J, leaving 17 bases between. This CDR3 is 13 amino acids long. Germline lookup yields CDR1 LGHNA and CDR2 YNFKEQ. CDR3 loop: CASSHGAGVGDTF. CDR3 nucleotide sequence: TGTGCCAGCAGCCATGGAGCCGGGGTCGGGGACACCTTC.

In regard to this clone: As the CDR3 is not closed by the conserved phenylalanine or tryptophan, this likely results from a read error. The limits of the CDR3 on the DNA are not certain, so only TCRdb's listed CDR3 is given. This chain links TRBV3-1 (or the pseudogene TRBV3-2) with TRBJ2-7; TRBD2, as called in the table, went unchecked against the DNA. Including both end residues, the CDR3 is 13 amino acids long. Looked up from germline, CDR1 is LGHDT and CDR2 is YNNKEL (reference sequence). The CDR3 sequence is CASSQGLAGGVVL.

This rearrangement joins TRBV2 to TRBJ2-2; D not certain. The germline V gene encodes CDR1 SNHLY and CDR2 FYNNEI. The CDR3 runs 13 residues. Between the trimmed V and J ends, which lost 7 bases and 0 bases, there was a span of 6 bases. The CDR3: CASIAANTGELFF. In nucleotides, the CDR3 is TGTGCCAGCATAGCAGCGAACACCGGGGAGCTGTTTTTT. The full variable domain, its missing parts supplied by reference TRBV2 and TRBJ2-2, is EPEVTQTPSHQVTQMGQEVILRCVPISNHLYFYWYRQILGQKVEFLVSFYNNEISEKSEIFDDQFSVERPDGSNFTLKIRSTKLEDSAMYFCASIAANTGELFFGEGSRLTVL.

The chain recombines TRBV7-9 with TRBJ1-6; 7 bases match TRBD1. Germline-derived CDR1 and CDR2 are SEHNR and FQNEAQ (reference sequence). The CDR3 is 15 amino acids. J gave up 10 bases and V 4 bases, and 10 bases lay outside the gene matches. The CDR3 sequence: CASSYPGQIESPLHF. CDR3 sequence (DNA): TGTGCCAGCAGCTACCCGGGACAGATTGAATCACCCCTCCACTTT.

The chain joins TRBV28 to TRBJ2-5, with 9 bases fitting TRBD2. CDR1 and CDR2 from the germline V gene are MDHEN and SYDVKM. Trimming took 2 bases from V and 2 from J; bases not matched to a gene: 9. The CDR3 length is 17 residues. CDR3 residues: CASSLGQLAGLQETQYF. The DNA of the CDR3 is TGTGCCAGCAGTTTAGGGCAGCTAGCGGGGCTACAAGAGACCCAGTACTTC.

This chain connects TRBV18 to TRBJ2-7; 9 nucleotides agree with TRBD1. Germline trimming cut 6 bases from V and 7 bases from J; bases unmatched to any gene: 7. Germline V lookup: CDR1 KGHSH, CDR2 LQKENI. The CDR3 is 13 amino acids. The CDR3 reads CASSIRQGDEQYF. In nucleotides, the CDR3 is TGTGCCAGCTCCATACGACAGGGGGATGAGCAGTACTTC.

J is TRBJ1-6 and V is TRBV27, with TRBD1 identical over 8 bases. Germline assignment: CDR1 MNHEY and CDR2 SMNVEV (reference sequence). The CDR3 runs to 19 residues. J gave up 0 bases and V 3 bases, and 10 bases lay outside the gene matches. The CDR3 sequence is CASSFGAGGLSSYNSPLHF. In DNA, the CDR3 is TGTGCCAGCAGTTTCGGTGCAGGGGGCTTAAGCTCCTATAATTCACCCCTCCACTTT.